Below are 25 T cell receptor beta chains sequenced from a single sample in a study of patients and donors after allogeneic stem cell transplantation. TCRdb called the RT-PCR reads again in MiXCR, with one record for every CDR3 protein. The sample has roughly 940,000 distinct CDR3 sequences, roughly 18% seen once. The source material was blood, either unsorted or a sorted T cell fraction (not recorded which). The receptors derive from a human donor who was either an allogeneic HSCT recipient or a stem cell or donor lymphocyte infusion donor (not recorded which). It is not recorded whose cells these are; they may come from a transplant donor.

CDR3 protein: CSVETRANVLTF. The CDR3 DNA reads TGCAGCGTTGAGACAAGAGCCAACGTCCTGACTTTC. The V and J genes are TRBV29-1 and TRBJ2-6; D unclear. Germline CDR1 SQVTM, CDR2 ANQGSEA. Trimming removed 3 bases from V and 7 bases from J, with 7 bases in between. The CDR3 has 12 residues.

This clonotype has a handful of counts. The CDR3 sequence: CASSLDIVYGYTF. The CDR3 DNA reads as TGTGCCAGCAGCCTAGACATCGTCTATGGCTACACCTTC. J is TRBJ1-2 and V is TRBV12-3 or TRBV12-4; D call uncertain. Trimming cost V 6 bases and J 4 bases, with 12 bases left between them. The CDR3 consists of 13 residues.

This clonotype was seen a few times. CDR3 residues: CASSNRQLAYEQYF. For the CDR3, the DNA is TGTGCCAGCTCCAACCGACAGCTCGCCTACGAGCAGTACTTC. This chain joins TRBV18 and TRBJ2-7, with D perhaps matching TRBD1 (5 bases). Germline V gene lookup returns CDR1 KGHSH and CDR2 LQKENI. CDR3 size: 14 residues. With 6 bases removed from V and 2 bases from J, the gap between germline ends came to 14 bases.

The chain links TRBV27 to TRBJ1-2; 7 positions match TRBD1. The CDR3 consists of 12 residues. V shed 5 bases, J shed 7 bases, and the junction held 4 bases outside the gene matches. Germline loops: CDR1 MNHEY, CDR2 SMNVEV (reference sequence). The CDR3: CASSKDRVGYTF. CDR3 coding DNA: TGTGCCAGCAGTAAAGACAGGGTTGGCTACACCTTC.

This clonotype was counted only a few times. This chain joins TRBV4-2 and TRBJ2-5, with TRBD2 as a possible D gene (5 bases). Germline CDR1 and CDR2: LGHNA and YNFKEQ. Trimming cost V 1 base and J 2 bases, with 8 bases left between them. This CDR3 has 14 amino acids. The CDR3 loop is CASSQAGKQETQYF. The CDR3 nucleotides read TGTGCCAGCAGCCAAGCCGGGAAACAAGAGACCCAGTACTTC.

The genes are TRBV6-1 and TRBJ2-5; 8 nucleotides align to TRBD1. The germline CDR1 and CDR2 sequences are MNHNS and SASEGT. This CDR3 contains 15 residues. With 1 base clipped from V and 1 base from J, the junction kept 2 bases outside the gene matches. The CDR3 DNA reads as TGTGCCAGCAGTGAAGGACAGGGGTCCCAAGAGACCCAGTACTTC. Protein sequence: CASSEGQGSQETQYF.

This clonotype has a handful of counts. DNA of the CDR3: TGTGCCAGCGGATACGGACAGGGGACATGGTATGGCTACACCTTC. Residues: CASGYGQGTWYGYTF. This chain uses TRBV6-1 with TRBJ1-2; 9 positions match TRBD1. Germline CDR1 MNHNS, CDR2 SASEGT. J gave up 5 bases and V 8 bases, and 12 bases lay outside the gene matches. The CDR3 contains 15 residues.

This chain joins TRBV7-9 and TRBJ2-7, with unresolved D. The CDR3 spans 11 residues. In germline, CDR1 is SEHNR, CDR2 FQNEAQ (reference sequence). V was shortened by 6 bases and J by 7 bases, with 10 bases between the two germline ends. This chain's CDR3 is CASRTNQEQYF. In DNA form, the CDR3 reads TGTGCCAGCAGGACGAACCAGGAGCAGTACTTC.

This clonotype showed up just a few times. CDR3 nucleotide sequence: TGTGCCAGCAGCTTTTCCGGGGAGAATGAGCCCCAGCATTTT. Protein sequence: CASSFSGENEPQHF. The chain recombines TRBV7-9 with TRBJ1-5, with D hard to call. The CDR3 is 14 residues long. Trimming took off 3 bases at V and 8 bases at J, with 14 bases between the two ends. The germline V gene has CDR1 SEHNR and CDR2 FQNEAQ (reference sequence).

The chain is built from TRBV20-1 and TRBJ2-7, with 8 nucleotides matching TRBD1. Unmatched junction bases numbered 0, after V lost 1 base and J lost 7 bases. This CDR3 comprises 11 residues. Germline lookup yields CDR1 DFQATT and CDR2 SNEGSKA (reference sequence). CDR3: CSARGDREQYF. DNA of the CDR3: TGCAGTGCTAGAGGGGACAGGGAGCAGTACTTC.

The rearrangement uses TRBV24-1 and TRBJ1-1, with TRBD1 matching 9 bases. CDR3 length equals 16 residues. J lost 0 bases, V lost 7 bases, and 8 bases had no gene match. Per germline, CDR1 KGHDR and CDR2 SFDVKD. Here the CDR3 reads CATRKTGQGLNTEAFF. The DNA for the CDR3 is TGTGCCACCAGAAAGACGGGACAGGGCCTGAACACTGAAGCTTTCTTT.

The rearrangement links TRBV20-1 to TRBJ2-1; 7 bases agree with TRBD2. Germline CDR1 DFQATT, CDR2 SNEGSKA (reference sequence). V dropped 3 bases and J dropped 0; count of bases not matched to a gene: 5. The CDR3 has 15 residues. The CDR3 DNA is TGCAGTGCTAGGAGGCGGGGGTACTCCTACAATGAGCAGTTCTTC. Translation gives CSARRRGYSYNEQFF.

The chain uses TRBV12-3 or TRBV12-4 and TRBJ2-7, with D maybe TRBD1 (5 bases). The CDR3 spans 17 residues. V lost 2 bases and J 0 bases, leaving 17 bases between the germline ends. As DNA, the CDR3 is TGTGCCAGCAGTTTAAGCTTCCGGACACGTAGCTCCTACGAGCAGTACTTC. Its translation is CASSLSFRTRSSYEQYF.

This clonotype was observed at least ten times. The gene calls are TRBV10-3 and TRBJ1-6; D not resolved. This CDR3 has 14 residues. V was clipped by 2 bases and J by 5 bases, with 7 bases between them. The V gene's germline CDR1 is ENHRY and CDR2 SYGVKD. The CDR3 bases are TGTGCCATCAGTGAGAACGGACATAATTCACCCCTCCACTTT. Translation: CAISENGHNSPLHF.

The chain joins TRBV12-3 or TRBV12-4 to TRBJ1-4; a weak D match, TRBD1 (5 bases). Trimming left V 7 bases short and J 3 bases short, with 15 bases between. The CDR3 totals 15 residues. CDR3 amino acids: CASNRRGRANEKLFF. In DNA, the CDR3 is TGTGCCAGCAACAGGAGAGGCAGGGCTAATGAAAAACTGTTTTTT.

Only a few counts were recorded for this clonotype. The chain employs TRBV6-1 and TRBJ2-3, with TRBD2 matching 14 bases. This CDR3 comprises 15 residues. Germline V gene lookup returns CDR1 MNHNS and CDR2 SASEGT. V was clipped by 6 bases and J by 4 bases; unmatched bases: 3. CDR3 sequence (DNA): TGTGCCAGCAGCAGGACTAGCGGGAGGTCAGATACGCAGTATTTT. This translates into CASSRTSGRSDTQYF.

This chain links TRBV27 with TRBJ1-4; perhaps TRBD1 as D (5 bases). Germline V gene sequence: CDR1 MNHEY, CDR2 SMNVEV (reference sequence). The CDR3 runs 13 residues. The ends were cut back, 0 bases at V and 13 bases at J, with 12 bases in the middle. Written as DNA, the CDR3 is TGTGCCAGCAGTTTATCGGGCGCAGGGCCACTGTTTTTT. Translating it yields CASSLSGAGPLFF.

V is TRBV24-1 and J is TRBJ2-7; D is possibly TRBD2 (5 bases). This CDR3 region has 16 residues. The germline V and J ends were trimmed by 4 bases and 3 bases, with 18 bases remaining between them. From germline, CDR1 is KGHDR and CDR2 SFDVKD. The CDR3 sequence is CATSDQIRGLDYEQYF. CDR3 coding DNA: TGTGCCACCAGTGACCAAATCAGAGGACTTGACTACGAGCAGTACTTC.

This clonotype showed up just a few times. This sequence joins TRBV11-2 and TRBJ2-7; D gene unclear. Germline lookup yields CDR1 SGHAT and CDR2 FQNNGV. The CDR3 is made up of 14 amino acids. Trimming took off 0 bases at V and 3 bases at J, with 9 bases between the two ends. The CDR3 spells CASSLDWSIYEQYF. The CDR3 nucleotides are TGTGCCAGCAGCTTAGATTGGAGCATCTACGAGCAGTACTTC.

This clonotype was seen a handful of times. The chain joins TRBV5-1 to TRBJ1-4; a weak D match, TRBD1 (5 bases). Deletions cut 4 bases from V and 9 bases from J, with 13 bases between. Germline loops: CDR1 SGHRS, CDR2 YFSETQ. The CDR3 is made up of 13 amino acids. The CDR3 region has the DNA TGCGCCAGCAGCCCGACCGGGACGAAAAAACTGTTTTTT. Encoded protein: CASSPTGTKKLFF.

Turning to this clonotype: No conserved phenylalanine or tryptophan ends this CDR3, so it is likely a read error. The chain links TRBV6-5 to TRBJ2-1; weak D call: TRBD1 (7 bases). This CDR3 contains 15 residues. Trimming took off 2 bases at V and 6 bases at J, with 14 bases between the two ends. Germline-derived CDR1 and CDR2 are MNHEY and SVGAGI. The CDR3, as DNA: TGTGCCAGCAGTTACCTGGAGGGGGCGTCCAATGAGCAGTTCTCC. It yields the protein CASSYLEGASNEQFS.

The sample holds a few counts of this clonotype. The V call is TRBV12-3 or TRBV12-4, the J call TRBJ1-1, with TRBD1 as a possible D gene (6 bases). This CDR3 has 14 residues. Trimming stripped 6 bases from V and 4 bases from J, with 15 bases between. The CDR3 DNA reads as TGTGCCAGCAGGGGAGGGGGGGGTGGCACTGAAGCTTTCTTT. It codes for CASRGGGGGTEAFF.

This clonotype has a handful of counts. V is TRBV6-1 and J is TRBJ1-1, with 8 bases aligning to TRBD1. V trimming: 10 bases; J trimming: 6 bases; junction bases outside the gene matches: 13. This CDR3 is 14 amino acids long. The germline V gene has CDR1 MNHNS and CDR2 SASEGT. The CDR3 reads CATRGQGPLSEAFF. The CDR3 DNA reads TGTGCCACCCGTGGACAGGGCCCTCTCTCTGAAGCTTTCTTT.

This chain links TRBV12-3 or TRBV12-4 with TRBJ1-4; 8 nucleotides align to TRBD1. The CDR3 length is 16 residues. V shed 6 bases, J shed 0 bases, and the junction held 6 bases outside the gene matches. The CDR3 DNA reads as TGTGCCAGCAGCCCGGACAGGGCCACAACTAATGAAAAACTGTTTTTT. Amino acid sequence: CASSPDRATTNEKLFF.

The chain has TRBV6-5 and TRBJ2-2; 7 bases map to TRBD1. The CDR3 loop spans 15 amino acids. With V trimmed by 2 bases and J by 2 bases, 2 bases remained unmatched. Germline CDR1 and CDR2: MNHEY and SVGAGI. CDR3 amino acids: CASSYTGANTGELFF. For the CDR3, the DNA is TGTGCCAGCAGTTACACAGGGGCCAACACCGGGGAGCTGTTTTTT.